This TCR beta chain was captured by sequencing in a study of blood T cells in healthy people across ages. Then a second PCR, running roughly 7 to 11 cycles, was carried out with a sample-barcoded 5' primer and a J-beta primer mix. TCRdb itself ran the 5' RACE reads through MiXCR, one entry per CDR3 protein. The sample contains 600,000 to 1,000,000 distinct CDR3 sequences, 55% to 70% of which appear only once. To note about this clonotype: Antigen unknown. One junction end disagrees with the germline gene, perhaps due to a read error.

Germline-derived CDR1 and CDR2 are DFQATT and SNEGSKA (reference sequence). CDR3 length: 15 residues. Study-level results: One million T cells yielded diversity estimates that were considered underestimates.

This TCR was sampled from a man aged 25-40 years in good health. The chain employs TRBV20-1 and TRBJ2-1, with 9 bases identical to TRBD2. Sequencing was performed on blood. The CDR3 sequence: CSAGAGGPYYNKQFF. The CDR3 nucleotides read TGCAGCGCAGGGGCGGGAGGGCCCTACTACAATAAGCAGTTCTTC.